In its sample, the clone carrying this T cell receptor (beta chain) was seen a few times. Its target is not known. Unique-molecular-identifier-tagged TCR beta cDNA libraries were used. TCRdb reanalysed the PCR reads using MiXCR and keeps one entry per CDR3 protein. The data contain a few hundred thousand distinct CDR3 sequences, around 40% of them singletons. The data belong to a study of post-analysis software for immune sequencing data. Broader study findings: Relative to controls, patients had 5 or 6 TRBV segments at higher frequency, with TRBV5-6, TRBV5-1 and TRBV20-1 among these. A significant reduction in normalized Chao1 diversity was observed in multiple sclerosis patients versus controls.

After removal of 6 bases from V and 5 bases from J, the junction contained 12 bases not matched to a gene. From germline, CDR1 is MGHDK and CDR2 SYGVNS. This CDR3 is 15 amino acids long. The rearrangement links TRBV25-1 to TRBJ2-5, with 7 bases matching TRBD2. The TCR originated in a girl aged 5-17 years with multiple sclerosis. What was sequenced was blood. The CDR3 protein is CASRETSRLRETQYF. DNA of the CDR3: TGTGCCAGCAGGGAGACTAGCAGGTTGAGGGAGACCCAGTACTTC. Drawing the rest from reference TRBV25-1 and TRBJ2-5, the complete variable domain is EADIYQTPRYLVIGTGKKITLECSQTMGHDKMYWYQQDPGMELHLIHYSYGVNSTEKGDLSSESTVSRIRTEHFPLTLESARPSHTSQYLCASRETSRLRETQYFGPGTRLLVL.